This entry concerns a single T cell receptor beta chain. This clonotype appeared many times. Its antigen is still unknown. No quality values exist for individual bases; no much larger clone is one base distant. Instrument used: Illumina HiSeq 1500. TCRdb reran the public reads through fastp at Q25 and MiXCR, keeping productive beta chains. Rows are unified per CDR3 protein, each entry keeping the most common DNA and genes. The sample table contains over 300,000 distinct CDR3 sequences; only one count was recorded for more than 8% of them. The ten largest clones take up around 4.5% of the sample. V is pared back by 4 bases and J by 0 bases, with 13 bases lying between the germline termini. The cysteine opens and the phenylalanine closes a CDR3 of 15 amino acids. Kept here is only the CDR3 DNA, which spans 45 bases and is read in frame from base 1. This record belongs to a study of T cell repertoires in cytomegalovirus infection (dated by TCRdb to the late 2010s). Study-wide context: Donor HLA type was relevant to the analysis, because carriage of CMV infection together with the matching HLA type was indicated by public TCR beta signatures. General findings and caveats noted by the study authors: The ex vivo response was dominated by HLA-C-restricted CMV-specific TCR beta clonotypes, and the single most frequent clonotype in two of eight donors was supplied by these HLA-C-restricted clonotypes. In both this cohort and an independent cohort of 350 to 400 donors, the cumulative frequency of public TCR beta family members distinguished carriers of CMV infection plus the relevant HLA type.

The clonotype comes from a human donor in good health (CMV status not recorded). Some clones in this sample may be carry-over from other donors' samples. The chain links TRBV12-3 or TRBV12-4 with TRBJ2-7; 7 matching bases give a weak D call of TRBD2. Source material: PBMCs. CDR3 protein: CASSWGGLGSYEQYF. The nucleotides read TGTGCCAGCAGTTGGGGGGGCCTCGGCTCCTACGAGCAGTACTTC.